This TCR beta chain was sequenced during a study of blood T cell repertoires in COVID-19. About the research overall: The analysed material was cDNA or gDNA that came from T cells, B-cell-depleted T cells, or PBMCs.

Original data processing: Reference gene primer amplification gave estimated nucleated cell counts. The method was immunoSEQ multiplex PCR; TCRdb's version includes in-frame clones alone and lacks a portion of them. D and trimming were read from the DNA, whereas the V and J calls and clone size are those reported in that table. This table has some 400,000 clones, roughly nine tenths appearing once. The CDR3 extends over 15 amino acids. Deletions cut 0 bases from V and 4 bases from J, with 13 bases between. CDR1 and CDR2 from the germline V gene are SGHTS and YDEGEE. Participants had their cohort set by participant-reported clinical history. Recovery among Cohort 3 donors was established by two negative PCRs, clearance, or symptom resolution.

The source of this sequence is a man younger than 40 who had recovered from COVID-19. The sequencing sample was made of PBMCs or T cells enriched from blood (not recorded which). The rearrangement links TRBV5-8 to TRBJ1-2, with D possibly TRBD1 on 6 matching bases. This CDR3 reads CASSLDREGSYGYTF. CDR3 in DNA: TGTGCCAGCAGCTTGGACAGGGAAGGGAGCTATGGCTACACCTTC. The full variable domain, completed using reference TRBV5-8 and TRBJ1-2, is EAGVTQSPTHLIKTRGQQATLRCSPISGHTSVYWYQQALGLGLQFLLWYDEGEERNRGNFPPRFSGRQFPNYSSELNVNALELEDSALYLCASSLDREGSYGYTFGSGTRLTVV.